This is a list of T cell receptor beta chains from one sample in a study of T-cell reconstitution after alpha-beta-depleted transplantation in children. Each CDR3 protein is one row after TCRdb ran MiXCR on the PCR reads. The data contain more than 500,000 distinct CDR3 sequences, approximately 10% of them singletons. The specimen comprised PBMCs, mostly from graft donor cells, sampled 180 days after TCRalphabeta/CD19-depleted stem cell transplant. The receptors here all came from a female patient younger than 10 who had a stem cell transplant for aplastic anemia, so the T cells may come from the graft donor. The CDR3 runs from the conserved cysteine through the conserved F or W. A D gene is named only where the DNA matches it firmly. The listing skips clone size in some rows; elsewhere it reads once, few, many or a size class.

>TRBD1|TRBV20-1|few|TRBJ2-7
CSARDGRDRSYEQYF
TGCAGTGCTAGAGATGGTAGGGACAGGAGCTACGAGCAGTACTTC
>NA|TRBV3-1|few|TRBJ2-6
CASSLSTLGTSGANVLTF
TGTGCCAGCAGCCTCTCTACTTTGGGTACCTCTGGGGCCAACGTCCTGACTTTC
>NA|TRBV9|few|TRBJ2-1
CASSPQSGTVDEQFF
TGTGCCAGCAGCCCACAGTCGGGTACTGTCGATGAGCAGTTCTTC
>NA|TRBV11-2|NA|TRBJ2-7
CASSPVRTSYEQYF
TGTGCCAGCAGCCCGGTGCGGACCTCCTACGAGCAGTACTTC
>TRBD1|TRBV29-1|NA|TRBJ1-4
CSVTPGGFVNEKLFF
TGCAGCGTTACCCCAGGGGGCTTCGTTAATGAAAAACTGTTTTTT
>NA|TRBV20-1|NA|TRBJ2-1
CSARLYAAGYYNEQFF
TGCAGTGCTAGACTTTATGCGGCGGGTTACTACAATGAGCAGTTCTTC
>NA|TRBV19|NA|TRBJ2-1
CASSWSVDYNEQFF
TGTGCCAGTAGTTGGAGCGTCGACTACAATGAGCAGTTCTTC
>NA|TRBV7-2|many|TRBJ2-1
CASRISGADNEQFF
TGTGCCAGCAGGATTAGCGGAGCGGACAATGAGCAGTTCTTC
>TRBD2|TRBV28|many|TRBJ2-1
CASIRKLAPYNEQFF
TGTGCCAGCATTCGGAAACTAGCGCCTTACAATGAGCAGTTCTTC
>NA|TRBV7-9|NA|TRBJ2-3
CASSPRGGEWDTQYF
TGTGCCAGCAGCCCCAGGGGGGGAGAGTGGGATACGCAGTATTTT
>NA|TRBV29-1|many|TRBJ1-3
CSAMTPNSGNTIYF
TGCAGCGCCATGACACCTAACTCTGGAAACACCATATATTTT
>NA|TRBV7-2|NA|TRBJ2-7
CASSPDGVSYEQYF
TGTGCCAGCAGCCCCGACGGGGTTTCCTACGAGCAGTACTTC